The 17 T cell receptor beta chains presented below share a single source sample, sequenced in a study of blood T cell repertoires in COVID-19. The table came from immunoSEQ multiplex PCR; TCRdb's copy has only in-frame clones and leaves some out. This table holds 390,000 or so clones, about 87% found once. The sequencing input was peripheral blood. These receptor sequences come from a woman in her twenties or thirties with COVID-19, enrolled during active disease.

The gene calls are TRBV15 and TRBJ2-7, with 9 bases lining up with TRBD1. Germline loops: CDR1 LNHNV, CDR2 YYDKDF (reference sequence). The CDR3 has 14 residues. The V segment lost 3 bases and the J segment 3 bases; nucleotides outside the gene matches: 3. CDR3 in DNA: TGTGCCACCAGCAGGCGGGACAGGGACTACGAGCAGTACTTC. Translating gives CATSRRDRDYEQYF.

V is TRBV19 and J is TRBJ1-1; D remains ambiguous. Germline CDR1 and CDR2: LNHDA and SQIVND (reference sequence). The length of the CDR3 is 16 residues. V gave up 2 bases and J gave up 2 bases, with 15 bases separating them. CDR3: CASSIYFPKSNTEAFF. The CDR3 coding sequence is TGTGCCAGTAGTATATATTTTCCGAAGAGTAACACTGAAGCTTTCTTT.

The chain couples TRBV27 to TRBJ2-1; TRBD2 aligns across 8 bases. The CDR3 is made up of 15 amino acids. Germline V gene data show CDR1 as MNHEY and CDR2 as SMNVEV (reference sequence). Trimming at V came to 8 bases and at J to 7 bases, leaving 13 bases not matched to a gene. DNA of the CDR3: TGTGCCAGCGGCAAGCGGGAGAGGGGGGGGAATGAGCAGTTCTTC. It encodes CASGKRERGGNEQFF.

This CDR3 is CASSLTGRPGERSGGTGELFF. Written as DNA, the CDR3 is TGCGCCAGCAGCCTAACTGGGCGCCCAGGGGAGCGTAGCGGGGGCACCGGGGAGCTGTTTTTT. The rearrangement links TRBV4-1 to TRBJ2-2; 9 bases are shared with TRBD2. J lost 4 bases, V lost 4 bases, and 22 bases had no gene match. The CDR3 totals 21 residues. Germline CDR1 MGHRA, CDR2 YSYEKL.

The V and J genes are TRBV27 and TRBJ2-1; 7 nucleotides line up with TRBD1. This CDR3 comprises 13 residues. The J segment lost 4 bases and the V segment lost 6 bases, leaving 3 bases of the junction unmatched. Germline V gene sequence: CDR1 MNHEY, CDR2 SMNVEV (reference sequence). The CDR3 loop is CASRATGYNEQFF. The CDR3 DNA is TGTGCCAGCAGAGCGACAGGGTACAATGAGCAGTTCTTC.

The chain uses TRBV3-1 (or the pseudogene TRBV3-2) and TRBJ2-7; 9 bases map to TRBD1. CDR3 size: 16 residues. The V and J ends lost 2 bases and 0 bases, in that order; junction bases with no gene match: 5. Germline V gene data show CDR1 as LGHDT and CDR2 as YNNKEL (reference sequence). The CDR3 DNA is TGTGCCAGCAGCCAACACGGACAGGGGAGCTCCTACGAGCAGTACTTC. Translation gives CASSQHGQGSSYEQYF.

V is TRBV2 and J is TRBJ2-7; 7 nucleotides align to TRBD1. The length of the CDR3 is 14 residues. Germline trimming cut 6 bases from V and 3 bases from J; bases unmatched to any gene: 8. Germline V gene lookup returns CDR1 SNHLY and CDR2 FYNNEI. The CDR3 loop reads CASRPGTVGYEQYF. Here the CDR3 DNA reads TGTGCCAGCAGACCCGGGACAGTGGGCTACGAGCAGTACTTC.

The CDR3 spells CASSLIGAGLTDTQYF. CDR3 bases: TGTGCCAGCAGTTTGATCGGTGCAGGGCTCACAGATACGCAGTATTTT. The chain carries TRBV27 and TRBJ2-3, with D possibly TRBD1 on 5 matching bases. V lost 3 bases to trimming and J lost 2 bases, with 15 bases between them. Germline-derived CDR1 and CDR2 are MNHEY and SMNVEV (reference sequence). CDR3 length equals 16 residues.

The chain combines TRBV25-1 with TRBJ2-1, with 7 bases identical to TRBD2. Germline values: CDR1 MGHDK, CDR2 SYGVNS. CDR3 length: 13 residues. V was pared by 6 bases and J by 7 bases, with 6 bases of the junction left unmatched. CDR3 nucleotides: TGTGCCAGCAGAGGGAGGGATGTGAATGAGCAGTTCTTC. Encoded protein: CASRGRDVNEQFF. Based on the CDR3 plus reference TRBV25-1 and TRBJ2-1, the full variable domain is EADIYQTPRYLVIGTGKKITLECSQTMGHDKMYWYQQDPGMELHLIHYSYGVNSTEKGDLSSESTVSRIRTEHFPLTLESARPSHTSQYLCASRGRDVNEQFFGPGTRLTVL.

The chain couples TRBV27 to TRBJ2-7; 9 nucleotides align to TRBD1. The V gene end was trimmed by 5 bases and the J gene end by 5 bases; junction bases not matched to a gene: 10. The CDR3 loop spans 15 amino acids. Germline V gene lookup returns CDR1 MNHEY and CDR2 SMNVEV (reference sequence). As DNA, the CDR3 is TGTGCCAGCAGTCCCTCCGGGACAGGGTTCGACGAGCAGTACTTC. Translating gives CASSPSGTGFDEQYF.

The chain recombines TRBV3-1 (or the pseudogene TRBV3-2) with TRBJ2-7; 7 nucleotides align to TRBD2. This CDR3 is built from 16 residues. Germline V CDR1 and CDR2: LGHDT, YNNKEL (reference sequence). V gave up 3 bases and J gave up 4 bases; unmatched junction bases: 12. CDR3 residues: CASSQRSGTGGYEQYF. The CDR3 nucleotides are TGTGCCAGCAGCCAGAGAAGCGGGACCGGAGGGTACGAGCAGTACTTC.

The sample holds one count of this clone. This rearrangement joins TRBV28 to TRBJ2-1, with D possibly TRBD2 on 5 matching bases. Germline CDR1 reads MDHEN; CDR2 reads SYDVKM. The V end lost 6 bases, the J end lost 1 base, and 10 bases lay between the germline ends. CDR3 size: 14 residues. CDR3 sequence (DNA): TGTGCCAGCAGGAGACGGGAATCCTACAATGAGCAGTTCTTC. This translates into CASRRRESYNEQFF.

CDR3 coding DNA: TGCGCCAGCAGTGAGGAACTAGCGGTGGAGACCCAGTACTTC. As protein: CASSEELAVETQYF. J is TRBJ2-5 and V is TRBV10-1; TRBD2 matches 8 bases. V dropped 2 bases and J dropped 5; count of bases not matched to a gene: 4. The CDR3 consists of 14 residues. The V gene's germline CDR1 is WNHNN and CDR2 SYGVQD (reference sequence).

The CDR3 nucleotides are TGTGCCAGCAGCTTGAGTTACAGGAACACTGAAGCTTTCTTT. Protein: CASSLSYRNTEAFF. This chain joins TRBV5-4 and TRBJ1-1; no clear D gene. Germline loops: CDR1 SGHNT, CDR2 YYREEE (reference sequence). The germline V and J ends were trimmed by 1 base and 1 base, with 8 bases remaining between them. This CDR3 region has 14 residues.

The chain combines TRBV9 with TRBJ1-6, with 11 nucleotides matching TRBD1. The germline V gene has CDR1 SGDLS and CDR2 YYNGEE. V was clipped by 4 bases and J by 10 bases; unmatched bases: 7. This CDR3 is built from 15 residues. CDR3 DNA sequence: TGTGCCAGCAGCCCGTGGGACAGGGGGGGGTCACCCCTCCACTTT. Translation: CASSPWDRGGSPLHF.

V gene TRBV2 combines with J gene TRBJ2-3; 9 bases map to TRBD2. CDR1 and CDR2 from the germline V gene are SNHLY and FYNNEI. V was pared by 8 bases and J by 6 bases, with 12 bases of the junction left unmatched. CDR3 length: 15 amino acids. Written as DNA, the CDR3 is TGTGCCAGCGGGCGGGAGGGCCTGGTTGCTGATACGCAGTATTTT. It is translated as CASGREGLVADTQYF.

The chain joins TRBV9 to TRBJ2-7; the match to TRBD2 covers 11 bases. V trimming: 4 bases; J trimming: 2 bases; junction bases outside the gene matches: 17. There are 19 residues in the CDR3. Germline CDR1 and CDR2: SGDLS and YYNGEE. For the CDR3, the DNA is TGTGCCAGCAGCCTCTCGACAGGTGGGCTAGCGGGAGGTACCTACGAGCAGTACTTC. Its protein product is CASSLSTGGLAGGTYEQYF.